One sample yielded the 32 T cell receptor beta chains listed below, sequenced in a study of blood T cell repertoires in COVID-19. Profiled with immunoSEQ multiplex PCR; TCRdb holds only in-frame clones, not every one. Of approximately 260,000 clones listed, around 80% are singletons. The sequenced sample was PBMCs or T cells enriched from blood (not recorded which). All receptors derive from a man aged 30-40 years with acute COVID-19.

This rearrangement joins TRBV14 to TRBJ2-4, with D perhaps TRBD2 (5 bases). V was clipped by 1 base and J by 2 bases, with 6 bases between them. CDR1 and CDR2 from the germline V gene are SGHDN and FVKESK. This CDR3 is built from 14 residues. CDR3 loop: CASSQAGSKNIQYF. The CDR3 DNA sequence: TGTGCCAGCAGCCAAGCGGGATCCAAAAACATTCAGTACTTC.

This chain joins TRBV2 and TRBJ1-1, with a possible D match to TRBD1 (6 bases). The V gene's germline CDR1 is SNHLY and CDR2 FYNNEI. The CDR3 length is 14 residues. The germline V and J ends were trimmed by 10 bases and 4 bases, with 19 bases remaining between them. This chain's CDR3 is CATREYRVGTEAFF. The CDR3 DNA reads TGTGCCACCCGAGAGTACAGGGTTGGCACTGAAGCTTTCTTT.

V usage is TRBV19 and J usage is TRBJ2-1, with 8 nucleotides matching TRBD1. The germline V gene has CDR1 LNHDA and CDR2 SQIVND (reference sequence). Trimming cost V 5 bases and J 4 bases; bases outside gene matches: 7. The CDR3 totals 15 residues. The CDR3, as DNA: TGTGCCAGTAGTCACGGACAGGGATTTTACAATGAGCAGTTCTTC. It yields the protein CASSHGQGFYNEQFF.

In this sample, this clone turned up once. The chain combines TRBV5-8 with TRBJ1-4; D gene unclear. The CDR3 runs to 16 residues. Trimming stripped 4 bases from V and 8 bases from J, with 21 bases between. Per germline, CDR1 SGHTS and CDR2 YDEGEE. The DNA of the CDR3 is TGTGCCAGCAGCCCACGTGTCCGGGTCGGGGTGGAAAAACTGTTTTTT. Translation gives CASSPRVRVGVEKLFF.

The chain carries TRBV7-8 and TRBJ1-4, with D maybe TRBD1 (5 bases). Per germline, CDR1 SGHVS and CDR2 FQNEAQ. The V end was cut by 4 bases, the J end by 10 bases, with 22 bases between. This CDR3 is built from 16 residues. This chain's CDR3 is CASSSRTAGKDSKLFF. In DNA, the CDR3 is TGTGCCAGCAGCTCCAGGACCGCAGGGAAGGATTCAAAACTGTTTTTT.

CDR3 region: CASSPAGQGLLPIYF. Written as DNA, the CDR3 is TGTGCCAGCAGCCCGGCGGGACAGGGGCTATTACCCATATATTTT. The chain uses TRBV3-1 (or the pseudogene TRBV3-2) and TRBJ1-3; TRBD1 aligns across 10 bases. Germline lookup yields CDR1 LGHDT and CDR2 YNNKEL (reference sequence). There are 15 residues in the CDR3. V trimming: 4 bases; J trimming: 11 bases; junction bases outside the gene matches: 11.

This chain uses TRBV7-9 with TRBJ1-4; 9 positions match TRBD1. The CDR3 covers 15 residues. The germline V gene encodes CDR1 SEHNR and CDR2 FQNEAQ (reference sequence). With V trimmed by 4 bases and J by 7 bases, 7 bases remained unmatched. CDR3 loop: CASSSGTGHVEKLFF. The CDR3, as DNA: TGTGCCAGCAGCTCGGGGACAGGGCATGTTGAAAAACTGTTTTTT. The whole variable domain, remainder taken from reference TRBV7-9 and TRBJ1-4, is DTGVSQNPRHKITKRGQNVTFRCDPISEHNRLYWYRQTLGQGPEFLTYFQNEAQLEKSRLLSDRFSAERPKGSFSTLEIQRTEQGDSAMYLCASSSGTGHVEKLFFGSGTQLSVL.

V usage is TRBV5-6 and J usage is TRBJ2-3; D perhaps matches TRBD2 (7 bases). From germline, CDR1 is SGHDT and CDR2 YYEEEE. Trimming shortened V by 0 bases and J by 10 bases, and 12 bases separated the two germline ends. The CDR3 loop spans 13 amino acids. Here the CDR3 reads CASSLAGGRAQYF. Written as DNA, the CDR3 is TGTGCCAGCAGCTTGGCGGGGGGCAGAGCGCAGTATTTT. The variable domain in full, completed from reference TRBV5-6 and TRBJ2-3, reads DAGVTQSPTHLIKTRGQQVTLRCSPKSGHDTVSWYQQALGQGPQFIFQYYEEEERQRGNFPDRFSGHQFPNYSSELNVNALLLGDSALYLCASSLAGGRAQYFGPGTRLTVL.

The chain is built from TRBV5-1 and TRBJ2-1, with 7 bases lining up with TRBD2. Germline V gene lookup returns CDR1 SGHRS and CDR2 YFSETQ. CDR3 length: 15 amino acids. The V and J ends lost 4 bases and 7 bases, in that order; junction bases with no gene match: 11. CDR3 in amino acids: CASSRLGGGDNEQFF. The CDR3 DNA is TGCGCCAGCAGCCGCCTGGGCGGGGGTGATAATGAGCAGTTCTTC.

This clone came up many times. The rearrangement links TRBV7-9 to TRBJ2-7, with TRBD2 matching over 7 bases. The trim removed 1 base at V and 6 bases at J, leaving 0 bases unmatched. Germline CDR1 SEHNR, CDR2 FQNEAQ (reference sequence). The CDR3 is made up of 12 amino acids. This CDR3 is CASSLERGEQYV. The CDR3 nucleotides read TGTGCCAGCAGCTTAGAGCGGGGCGAGCAGTACGTC.

The CDR3 here is CASTLPGVWSQPQHF. CDR3 nucleotides: TGTGCCAGCACCCTCCCCGGGGTGTGGAGTCAGCCCCAGCATTTT. The gene calls are TRBV28 and TRBJ1-5, with unresolved D. Trimming took 7 bases from V and 6 from J, leaving 19 bases between them. Germline CDR1 and CDR2: MDHEN and SYDVKM. The CDR3 runs to 15 residues.

The chain employs TRBV5-1 and TRBJ2-5; D may be TRBD1 (6 bases). The V gene's germline CDR1 is SGHRS and CDR2 YFSETQ. Trimming removed 3 bases from V and 0 bases from J, with 24 bases in between. The CDR3 has 19 residues. The CDR3 nucleotides read TGCGCCAGCAGCTCCCACCGGGACAATGCGGCATGGGACCAAGAGACCCAGTACTTC. It is translated as CASSSHRDNAAWDQETQYF.

V usage is TRBV11-2 and J usage is TRBJ2-1, with a possible D match to TRBD2 (6 bases). Trimming removed 3 bases at V and 4 bases at J, with 13 bases between. From germline, CDR1 is SGHAT and CDR2 FQNNGV. There are 15 residues in the CDR3. CDR3 DNA: TGTGCCAGCAGCTTGACTAGAAATAGGTACAATGAGCAGTTCTTC. Amino acid sequence: CASSLTRNRYNEQFF.

The table lists this clone with many counts. This chain links TRBV9 with TRBJ1-1, with TRBD1 as a possible D gene (6 bases). V was cut by 1 base and J by 10 bases, with 17 bases left in between. There are 14 residues in the CDR3. CDR1 is SGDLS, CDR2 YYNGEE, per germline. The DNA for the CDR3 is TGTGCCAGCAGCGTAAGCGGCAGGGGTAGGCGAGCTTTCTTT. It translates to CASSVSGRGRRAFF.

The genes are TRBV7-2 and TRBJ2-1; D is possibly TRBD1 (6 bases). The CDR3 covers 15 residues. V was cut by 4 bases and J by 2 bases, with 12 bases left in between. The germline V gene encodes CDR1 SGHTA and CDR2 FQGNSA. This CDR3 is CASSSRRTAYNEQFF. As DNA, the CDR3 is TGTGCCAGCAGCTCCCGCAGGACAGCCTACAATGAGCAGTTCTTC. Based on the CDR3 plus reference TRBV7-2 and TRBJ2-1, the full variable domain is GAGVSQSPSNKVTEKGKDVELRCDPISGHTALYWYRQSLGQGLEFLIYFQGNSAPDKSGLPSDRFSAERTGGSVSTLTIQRTQQEDSAVYLCASSSRRTAYNEQFFGPGTRLTVL.

V usage is TRBV27 and J usage is TRBJ1-6; 8 bases line up with TRBD1. Germline lookup yields CDR1 MNHEY and CDR2 SMNVEV (reference sequence). The CDR3 runs to 17 residues. V lost 3 bases to trimming and J lost 0 bases; unmatched junction nucleotides: 4. The DNA of the CDR3 is TGTGCCAGCAGTTTTACCGGACAGGGCTCCTATAATTCACCCCTCCACTTT. Encoded protein: CASSFTGQGSYNSPLHF.

The chain uses TRBV19 and TRBJ1-4; 7 nucleotides align to TRBD1. Germline CDR1 and CDR2: LNHDA and SQIVND (reference sequence). The trim removed 5 bases at V and 0 bases at J, leaving 9 bases unmatched. The CDR3 has 17 residues. CDR3 bases: TGTGCCAGTAGTTCTCGGACAGGCCACGCAACTAATGAAAAACTGTTTTTT. This sequence encodes CASSSRTGHATNEKLFF.

This chain connects TRBV27 to TRBJ2-2; 11 positions agree with TRBD1. This CDR3 is 16 amino acids long. Germline CDR1 and CDR2: MNHEY and SMNVEV (reference sequence). V shed 8 bases, J shed 7 bases, and the junction held 12 bases outside the gene matches. In DNA, the CDR3 is TGTGCCAGCGGCGTTTCTCGGACAGGGGGCTTCGGGGAGCTGTTTTTT. Residues: CASGVSRTGGFGELFF.

In its sample, this clone was seen a few times. The chain combines TRBV3-1 (or the pseudogene TRBV3-2) with TRBJ1-6; D unclear. V was trimmed by 7 bases and J by 8 bases, leaving 15 bases between them. Germline CDR1 LGHDT, CDR2 YNNKEL (reference sequence). The CDR3 is 14 residues long. The CDR3 is CASNLKRWDSPLHF. The CDR3 nucleotides are TGTGCCAGCAACCTCAAGAGGTGGGATTCACCCCTCCACTTT.

The chain recombines TRBV5-1 with TRBJ1-4, with TRBD1 matching 7 bases. CDR3 length: 14 amino acids. V lost 4 bases, J lost 7 bases, and 7 bases stayed unmatched. The V gene's germline CDR1 is SGHRS and CDR2 YFSETQ. CDR3: CASSPPGQSEKLFF. CDR3 nucleotides: TGCGCCAGCAGCCCGCCGGGACAGAGTGAAAAACTGTTTTTT.

V and J are TRBV12-3 or TRBV12-4 and TRBJ1-4; D gene ambiguous. There are 13 residues in the CDR3. The V and J ends lost 3 bases and 5 bases respectively, with 7 bases between them. The CDR3 DNA reads TGTGCCAGCAGTTTCCAAGAGAATGAAAAACTGTTTTTT. It codes for CASSFQENEKLFF.

The genes are TRBV7-8 and TRBJ1-1; a possible D gene is TRBD1 (5 bases). CDR3 length equals 14 residues. The ends were cut back, 3 bases at V and 0 bases at J, with 8 bases in the middle. Per the germline V gene, CDR1 is SGHVS and CDR2 is FQNEAQ. The CDR3 DNA reads as TGTGCCAGCAGCTTTGGGACTCTGAACACTGAAGCTTTCTTT. Amino acids: CASSFGTLNTEAFF.

This clone was seen a single time. The CDR3, as DNA: TGTGCCAGCAGTGAGTCGAGGCTGGGGACAAGGCCCCAGCATTTT. Translated: CASSESRLGTRPQHF. V gene TRBV2 combines with J gene TRBJ1-5; weak D call: TRBD1 (6 bases). The CDR3 is made up of 15 amino acids. V lost 3 bases, J lost 9 bases, and 18 bases lay in between. Germline V gene sequence: CDR1 SNHLY, CDR2 FYNNEI.

DNA for the CDR3: TGTGCCAGCAGCTCACGCAGGATGTTTGAGGAGACCCAGTACTTC. The encoded protein is CASSSRRMFEETQYF. The chain couples TRBV5-8 to TRBJ2-5, with D hard to call. The length of the CDR3 is 15 residues. The germline V gene has CDR1 SGHTS and CDR2 YDEGEE. The V and J ends lost 3 bases and 5 bases respectively, with 17 bases between them.

V usage is TRBV19 and J usage is TRBJ2-1, with a possible D match to TRBD2 (6 bases). Deletions cut 7 bases from V and 5 bases from J, with 9 bases between. The germline V gene encodes CDR1 LNHDA and CDR2 SQIVND (reference sequence). The CDR3 covers 12 residues. CDR3 region: CASNGGNNEQFF. CDR3 nucleotides: TGTGCCAGTAATGGGGGGAACAATGAGCAGTTCTTC.

The chain carries TRBV6-5 and TRBJ1-2, with D hard to call. CDR1 MNHEY and CDR2 SVGAGI come from the germline V gene. The CDR3 is made up of 16 amino acids. Trimming stripped 2 bases from V and 5 bases from J, with 18 bases between. This CDR3 reads CASSYVVQKGVYGYTF. CDR3 DNA sequence: TGTGCCAGCAGTTACGTCGTCCAGAAGGGAGTATATGGCTACACCTTC.

The rearrangement uses TRBV3-1 (or the pseudogene TRBV3-2) and TRBJ2-7, with 11 positions matching TRBD1. V lost 4 bases, J lost 9 bases, and 5 bases stayed unmatched. The CDR3 runs to 13 residues. Germline assignment: CDR1 LGHDT and CDR2 YNNKEL (reference sequence). DNA for the CDR3: TGTGCCAGCAGCCGGGGACAGGGGGGAAGGCAGTACGTC. Amino acid sequence: CASSRGQGGRQYV.

The V call is TRBV5-4, the J call TRBJ1-2; D is possibly TRBD1 (6 bases). This CDR3 spans 14 amino acids. V was trimmed by 0 bases and J by 7 bases, leaving 13 bases between them. Germline V gene sequence: CDR1 SGHNT, CDR2 YYREEE (reference sequence). The CDR3 DNA reads TGTGCCAGCAGCTTGGTCCGACAGGACGGTGGCTACACCTTC. It translates to CASSLVRQDGGYTF. Filled out from reference TRBV5-4 and TRBJ1-2, the complete variable domain reads ETGVTQSPTHLIKTRGQQVTLRCSSQSGHNTVSWYQQALGQGPQFIFQYYREEENGRGNFPPRFSGLQFPNYSSELNVNALELDDSALYLCASSLVRQDGGYTFGSGTRLTVV.

The CDR3, as DNA: TGTGCCAGCGCCCCCGCCAGGGGTGGCACTGAAGCTTTCTTT. Amino acid sequence: CASAPARGGTEAFF. J is TRBJ1-1 and V is TRBV6-5; D is possibly TRBD1 (6 bases). The CDR3 loop spans 14 amino acids. V was clipped by 8 bases and J by 4 bases, with 17 bases between them. Germline CDR1 reads MNHEY; CDR2 reads SVGAGI.

V and J are TRBV27 and TRBJ1-1, with D perhaps matching TRBD1 (6 bases). The CDR3 spans 12 residues. Between the trimmed V and J ends, which lost 6 bases and 12 bases, there was a span of 17 bases. Germline values: CDR1 MNHEY, CDR2 SMNVEV (reference sequence). CDR3 nucleotide sequence: TGTGCCAGCAGCCCGCGGGGGGGGGCGACTTTCTTT. Protein sequence: CASSPRGGATFF.

The chain recombines TRBV19 with TRBJ2-1, with 10 bases aligning to TRBD2. Germline assignment: CDR1 LNHDA and CDR2 SQIVND (reference sequence). The CDR3 covers 16 residues. V was pared by 2 bases and J by 6 bases, with 7 bases of the junction left unmatched. The CDR3 is CASSISGRAVSNEQFF. For the CDR3, the DNA is TGTGCCAGTAGTATAAGCGGGAGGGCCGTCTCCAATGAGCAGTTCTTC.

The chain links TRBV7-8 to TRBJ2-3; D is ambiguous. The CDR3 extends over 17 amino acids. Germline loops: CDR1 SGHVS, CDR2 FQNEAQ. The V and J ends lost 1 base and 0 bases respectively, with 14 bases between them. This CDR3 reads CASSLGNYGSSTDTQYF. CDR3 sequence (DNA): TGTGCCAGCAGCTTAGGGAACTATGGATCTAGCACAGATACGCAGTATTTT.